These 16 T cell receptor beta chains share one sample of origin, sequenced in a study of OX40 agonist ivuxolimab in advanced cancers. Assay used: immunoSEQ multiplex PCR; TCRdb lists only in-frame clones, some missing. Here the sample spans tens of thousands of clones, about nine tenths being singletons. The specimen was CD4+ or CD8+ T cells sorted from blood, collected in a trial of the OX40 agonist ivuxolimab. The receptors were gathered from an adult with an advanced solid tumor such as melanoma, head and neck, liver or kidney cancer.

The V and J genes are TRBV4-1 and TRBJ1-4; 10 nucleotides agree with TRBD1. Germline V CDR1 and CDR2: MGHRA, YSYEKL. The CDR3 length is 14 residues. The V gene end was trimmed by 4 bases and the J gene end by 7 bases; junction bases not matched to a gene: 3. The CDR3 DNA reads TGCGCCAGCAGCCCGGGACAGGGGCGTGAAAAACTGTTTTTT. This sequence encodes CASSPGQGREKLFF.

The rearrangement joins TRBV7-7 to TRBJ2-2; 9 bases agree with TRBD1. V was pared by 1 base and J by 7 bases, with 4 bases of the junction left unmatched. Germline CDR1 and CDR2: SSHAT and FNYEAQ (reference sequence). This CDR3 is 15 amino acids long. The CDR3 reads CASSLGTGGIGELFF. The DNA of the CDR3 is TGTGCCAGCAGCTTAGGAACAGGGGGCATCGGGGAGCTGTTTTTT.

J is TRBJ2-2 and V is TRBV19; D is undetermined. CDR1 LNHDA and CDR2 SQIVND come from the germline V gene (reference sequence). Trimming pared 4 bases from V and 1 base from J, leaving 7 bases between. The CDR3 extends over 14 amino acids. The chain's CDR3 is CASSKGMNTGELFF. DNA of the CDR3: TGTGCCAGTAGTAAGGGAATGAACACCGGGGAGCTGTTTTTT.

This clone was found once. This chain links TRBV2 with TRBJ2-2, with 7 nucleotides matching TRBD1. Germline CDR1 reads SNHLY; CDR2 reads FYNNEI. After removal of 6 bases from V and 8 bases from J, the junction contained 6 bases not matched to a gene. The CDR3 covers 13 residues. CDR3 coding DNA: TGTGCCAGCAGCCGGGACAGTAGGGGGGAGCTGTTTTTT. Translating it yields CASSRDSRGELFF.

The gene calls are TRBV7-9 and TRBJ2-1, with 8 positions matching TRBD2. V shed 0 bases and J 0 bases; nucleotides not matched to a gene: 1. This CDR3 is 16 amino acids long. Germline-derived CDR1 and CDR2 are SEHNR and FQNEAQ (reference sequence). The CDR3 sequence is CASSLALAGSYNEQFF. CDR3 in DNA: TGTGCCAGCAGCTTAGCCCTAGCGGGCTCCTACAATGAGCAGTTCTTC.

This CDR3 reads CASSEVTRGRETQYF. CDR3 bases: TGTGCCAGCAGTGAAGTAACCAGGGGCAGGGAGACCCAGTACTTC. The chain recombines TRBV2 with TRBJ2-5; tentatively, D is TRBD1 (6 bases). Trimming left V 1 base short and J 5 bases short, with 14 bases between. CDR1 SNHLY and CDR2 FYNNEI come from the germline V gene. The length of the CDR3 is 15 residues.

V and J are TRBV29-1 and TRBJ1-1; D is perhaps TRBD1 (5 bases). Trimming pared 2 bases from V and 1 base from J, leaving 8 bases between. There are 13 residues in the CDR3. Germline V gives CDR1 SQVTM, CDR2 ANQGSEA. The DNA for the CDR3 is TGCAGCGTTGAAACAGGTAGGAACACTGAAGCTTTCTTT. It codes for CSVETGRNTEAFF.

Regarding this clone: The germline gene is not matched at one end of the junction; a read error may be the cause. This chain connects TRBV5-5 to TRBJ2-1, with no clear D. This CDR3 region has 12 residues. Germline CDR1 reads SGHKS; CDR2 reads YYEKEE (reference sequence). The CDR3 coding sequence is TGTGCCAGCAGCCCCCCTAGTAATGGGCAGTTCTTC. This codes for CASSPPSNGQFF.

V gene TRBV28 combines with J gene TRBJ2-1, with a possible D match to TRBD1 (6 bases). Germline loops: CDR1 MDHEN, CDR2 SYDVKM. Trimming removed 5 bases from V and 0 bases from J, with 14 bases in between. CDR3 length: 16 residues. CDR3 protein: CASSARVQGSYNEQFF. In nucleotides, the CDR3 is TGTGCCAGCAGTGCCCGAGTACAGGGCTCCTACAATGAGCAGTTCTTC.

This chain connects TRBV4-1 to TRBJ1-1, with D perhaps TRBD1 (5 bases). The CDR3 is 13 residues long. Trimming shortened V by 6 bases and J by 0 bases, and 8 bases separated the two germline ends. Looked up from germline, CDR1 is MGHRA and CDR2 is YSYEKL. CDR3 bases: TGCGCCAGCAGAGAGGGGATGAACACTGAAGCTTTCTTT. Residues: CASREGMNTEAFF.

This chain joins TRBV18 and TRBJ1-2, with D unresolved. The length of the CDR3 is 15 residues. V lost 3 bases, J lost 2 bases, and 13 bases lay in between. CDR1 is KGHSH and CDR2 is LQKENI in the germline V gene. In nucleotides, the CDR3 is TGTGCCAGCTCACCGGGTCAGGAGTTAAACTATGGCTACACCTTC. This gives the protein CASSPGQELNYGYTF.

The chain recombines TRBV2 with TRBJ2-3; TRBD2 aligns across 13 bases. The trim removed 0 bases at V and 1 base at J, leaving 10 bases unmatched. CDR3 length equals 20 residues. Germline V lookup: CDR1 SNHLY, CDR2 FYNNEI. CDR3 nucleotide sequence: TGTGCCAGCAGTGAAGCGCTTCAGGAACTAGCGGGAGGGGGCACAGATACGCAGTATTTT. It codes for CASSEALQELAGGGTDTQYF. The complete variable domain, with remaining parts taken from reference TRBV2 and TRBJ2-3, reads EPEVTQTPSHQVTQMGQEVILRCVPISNHLYFYWYRQILGQKVEFLVSFYNNEISEKSEIFDDQFSVERPDGSNFTLKIRSTKLEDSAMYFCASSEALQELAGGGTDTQYFGPGTRLTVL.

The chain links TRBV7-9 to TRBJ2-5; 7 nucleotides line up with TRBD1. The end of the DNA aligns better with TRBJ2-7, so the J call may be wrong. Per germline, CDR1 SEHNR and CDR2 FQNEAQ (reference sequence). This CDR3 has 14 residues. CDR3: CASITLGQSDEQYF. CDR3 coding DNA: TGTGCCAGCATCACTTTGGGACAGTCGGACGAGCAGTACTTC.

The gene calls are TRBV28 and TRBJ1-2, with D tentatively TRBD1 (5 bases). CDR3 length equals 13 residues. Germline V CDR1 and CDR2: MDHEN, SYDVKM. V lost 6 bases and J lost 9, with 17 bases in between. The chain's CDR3 is CASSVTAQSSYTF. In nucleotides, the CDR3 is TGTGCCAGCAGCGTGACAGCCCAAAGCAGCTACACCTTC.

This clone was seen a single time. V and J are TRBV19 and TRBJ2-7; 12 bases fit TRBD2. CDR1 and CDR2 (germline): LNHDA, SQIVND (reference sequence). This CDR3 comprises 18 residues. V lost 1 base to trimming and J lost 1 base; unmatched junction nucleotides: 8. This chain's CDR3 is CASSIGPVGTSGSYEQYF. CDR3 coding DNA: TGTGCCAGTAGTATAGGTCCTGTAGGGACTAGCGGGTCCTACGAGCAGTACTTC.

V usage is TRBV6-5 and J usage is TRBJ1-2; possible D gene TRBD1, 6 bases. Germline CDR1 reads MNHEY; CDR2 reads SVGAGI. V was clipped by 2 bases and J by 4 bases, with 11 bases between them. The CDR3 totals 14 residues. The CDR3 loop reads CASSYKDRSYGYTF. As DNA, the CDR3 is TGTGCCAGCAGTTACAAGGACAGATCCTATGGCTACACCTTC.